This T cell receptor (beta chain) came from a study of a mutant IDH1 vaccine in newly diagnosed glioma. Study information: Vaccination was launched 4-6 weeks after radiotherapy alone, or with temozolomide cycles. Among treated patients, approximately 60% were male and around 40% female, and mean age was around 40 years.

Profiled with immunoSEQ multiplex PCR; TCRdb holds only in-frame clones, not every one. This sample has about 83,000 clones, with approximately 75% found just once. About this clone: Its antigen is undetermined.

The germline CDR1 and CDR2 sequences are LNHDA and SQIVND (reference sequence). The CDR3 sequence is 13 residues long. Noted time point: week 47, end of study. In the vaccine, a single dose held 300 ug of the mutant IDH1 20-mer peptide, along with topical imiquimod. New astrocytomas of WHO grade 3 or 4 that were IDH1-mutant and ATRX-lost were found in the donors. This sample comprised PBMCs, obtained from a glioma patient whose treatment included an IDH1 peptide vaccine. This chain joins TRBV19 and TRBJ2-5; D unclear. The DNA end favors TRBJ2-7, so the J call may be wrong. This receptor was identified in a man aged 35-49 years with glioma. The CDR3 DNA reads TGTGCCAGTAGTATTGGAACCTCCTACGAGCAGTACTTC. Protein product: CASSIGTSYEQYF.